These T cell receptor beta chains were read from a single sample in a study of blood T cell repertoires in COVID-19. TCRdb's table, derived via immunoSEQ multiplex PCR, lists solely in-frame clones and lacks some. Of 100,000 to 150,000 clones listed, 85% to 90% are singletons. The source material was peripheral blood. These receptor sequences come from a man aged 70-80 years with active COVID-19. Both conserved end residues are part of each CDR3. A D gene is named only where the DNA matches it firmly. Some rows have no size entry. The others give once, few or many, or a class for an expanded clone.

>NA|TRBJ1-5|TRBV7-2|NA
CASSLSQGNNQPQHF
TGTGCCAGCAGCTTATCCCAGGGTAACAATCAGCCCCAGCATTTT
>once|TRBJ1-5|TRBV19|NA
CASSIERRGNQPQHF
TGTGCCAGTAGTATAGAGAGGCGAGGAAATCAGCCCCAGCATTTT
>NA|TRBJ2-1|TRBV7-3|NA
CASSLEWPGDNEQFF
TGTGCCAGCAGCTTAGAGTGGCCAGGGGACAATGAGCAGTTCTTC
>few|TRBJ1-2|TRBV6-5|NA
CASSTRQGSYGYTF
TGTGCCAGCAGTACCCGGCAGGGGAGCTATGGCTACACCTTC
>NA|TRBJ1-5|TRBV30|NA
CAWSVEGSPNQPQHF
TGTGCCTGGAGTGTTGAGGGATCCCCTAATCAGCCCCAGCATTTT
>NA|TRBJ2-3|TRBV5-1|TRBD1
CASSLAVDRVPPDTQYF
TGCGCCAGCAGCTTGGCCGTGGACAGGGTTCCTCCAGATACGCAGTATTTT
>NA|TRBJ1-1|TRBV30|NA
CAWSVQVLGEAFF
TGTGCCTGGAGTGTACAGGTCTTAGGAGAAGCTTTCTTT
>NA|TRBJ2-1|TRBV11-2|NA
CASSLESSYNEQFF
TGTGCCAGCAGCTTGGAGAGCTCCTACAATGAGCAGTTCTTC
>NA|TRBJ1-2|TRBV4-1|TRBD1
CASSLEPQGAEGYTF
TGCGCCAGCAGCCTAGAACCCCAGGGGGCAGAGGGCTACACCTTC
>NA|TRBJ2-5|TRBV12-5|TRBD2
CASGLDREGQETQYF
TGTGCTAGTGGTTTGGACCGGGAGGGCCAAGAGACCCAGTACTTC
>NA|TRBJ2-6|TRBV7-3|NA
CASSPSPSGANVLTF
TGTGCCAGCAGTCCCTCCCCTTCTGGGGCCAACGTCCTGACTTTC
>NA|TRBJ2-1|TRBV3-1/TRBV3-2|TRBD2
CASSLGTSANNEQFF
TGTGCCAGCAGCTTAGGGACTAGCGCCAACAATGAGCAGTTCTTC
>NA|TRBJ1-3|TRBV6-5|NA
CASSLDSSGNTIYF
TGTGCCAGCAGCCTCGACAGCTCTGGAAACACCATATATTTT
>NA|TRBJ1-5|TRBV4-1|NA
CASSQFEVDSNQPQHF
TGCGCCAGCAGCCAATTCGAGGTAGATAGCAATCAGCCCCAGCATTTT
>NA|TRBJ1-1|TRBV5-1|NA
CASSLAGEAFF
TGCGCCAGCAGCTTGGCAGGGGAAGCTTTCTTT
>few|TRBJ2-1|TRBV2|NA
CASKARSYNEQFF
TGTGCCAGCAAGGCGAGGTCCTACAATGAGCAGTTCTTC
>NA|TRBJ1-1|TRBV7-9|NA
CASSSQPGMAEAFF
TGTGCCAGCAGCTCCCAGCCGGGGATGGCTGAAGCTTTCTTT
>once|TRBJ2-2|TRBV28|TRBD2
CASSPGLAGAGELFF
TGTGCCAGCAGCCCCGGACTAGCCGGGGCCGGGGAGCTGTTTTTT
>NA|TRBJ2-2|TRBV12-3/TRBV12-4|NA
CAGHDQNTGELFF
TGTGCCGGGCACGACCAGAACACCGGGGAGCTGTTTTTT
>NA|TRBJ2-7|TRBV27|NA
CASSLSLSLSYEQYF
TGTGCCAGCAGTTTATCGCTATCTCTCTCCTACGAGCAGTACTTC
>NA|TRBJ1-5|TRBV20-1|NA
CSASKLYSNQPQHF
TGCAGTGCTAGTAAGCTGTATAGCAATCAGCCCCAGCATTTT
>NA|TRBJ2-7|TRBV18|TRBD2
CASSLSGSPYEQYF
TGTGCCAGCTCCCTCAGCGGGAGTCCATACGAGCAGTACTTC
>NA|TRBJ2-7|TRBV30|NA
CAWSSGVGEQYF
TGTGCCTGGAGTTCAGGGGTCGGGGAGCAGTACTTC
>NA|TRBJ2-7|TRBV7-7|TRBD2
CASSPSGGGIGPDYEQYF
TGTGCTAGCAGCCCTTCGGGGGGAGGGATCGGTCCAGACTACGAGCAGTACTTC
>NA|TRBJ1-5|TRBV13|NA
CASSLGSEPQHF
TGTGCCAGCAGCTTAGGATCCGAGCCCCAGCATTTT
>NA|TRBJ2-3|TRBV11-1|TRBD2
CASSLLASGGTDTQYF
TGTGCCAGCAGCTTACTGGCTAGCGGAGGAACAGATACGCAGTATTTT
>NA|TRBJ2-3|TRBV3-1/TRBV3-2|TRBD1
CASSLRQGGNTQYF
TGTGCCAGCAGCCTTAGACAGGGGGGAAATACGCAGTATTTT
>NA|TRBJ2-2|TRBV25-1|NA
CASRPERWRNTGELFF
TGTGCCAGCAGACCGGAACGATGGAGGAACACCGGGGAGCTGTTTTTT
>NA|TRBJ1-5|TRBV19|NA
CASSLSPRERNQPQHF
TGTGCCAGTAGTTTAAGCCCCAGGGAAAGGAATCAGCCCCAGCATTTT
>NA|TRBJ2-1|TRBV10-2|TRBD2
CASSEGTSGINEQFF
TGCGCCAGCAGTGAGGGGACTAGCGGGATCAATGAGCAGTTCTTC
>NA|TRBJ2-7|TRBV10-3|TRBD1
CAISARDRGTYEQYF
TGTGCCATCAGTGCCCGGGACAGGGGCACCTACGAGCAGTACTTC
>once|TRBJ2-7|TRBV7-9|TRBD1
CASSGQGGSYEQYF
TGTGCCAGCAGCGGACAGGGTGGTTCCTACGAGCAGTACTTC
>NA|TRBJ2-1|TRBV5-4|NA
CASSASGSSYNEQFF
TGTGCCAGCAGCGCCTCCGGGAGCTCCTACAATGAGCAGTTCTTC
>NA|TRBJ2-3|TRBV4-3|NA
CASSQDITDTQYF
TGCGCCAGCAGCCAAGATATAACAGATACGCAGTATTTT
>NA|TRBJ1-1|TRBV28|NA
CASRFGQRTEAFF
TGTGCCAGCAGATTTGGACAACGCACTGAAGCTTTCTTT
>few|TRBJ1-6|TRBV28|NA
CASKKQASPLHF
TGTGCCAGCAAAAAGCAGGCCTCACCCCTCCACTTT
>NA|TRBJ2-5|TRBV2|TRBD1
CASIDREETQYF
TGTGCCAGCATCGACAGGGAAGAGACCCAGTACTTC
>NA|TRBJ2-2|TRBV11-2|TRBD1
CASSPQVSGQVNTGELFF
TGTGCCAGCAGCCCCCAGGTATCGGGACAGGTGAACACCGGGGAGCTGTTTTTT
>NA|TRBJ1-1|TRBV6-6|TRBD1
CASTATGRMDTEAFF
TGTGCCAGCACCGCGACAGGGAGAATGGACACTGAAGCTTTCTTT
>NA|TRBJ2-7|TRBV2|TRBD2
CASSNSGRSGEQYF
TGTGCCAGCAGTAACAGCGGGAGGTCGGGCGAGCAGTACTTC
>NA|TRBJ2-7|TRBV7-9|TRBD2
CASSLEFGRAPYEQYF
TGTGCCAGCAGCTTGGAGTTCGGGAGGGCCCCGTACGAGCAGTACTTC
>NA|TRBJ1-5|TRBV3-1/TRBV3-2|NA
CASSSDRFQPQHF
TGTGCCAGCAGCTCCGACAGGTTCCAGCCCCAGCATTTT
>once|TRBJ2-5|TRBV18|NA
CASSPSRQETQYF
TGTGCCAGCTCACCGAGCCGGCAAGAGACCCAGTACTTC
>NA|TRBJ2-1|TRBV12-5|NA
CASGWGVSYNEQFF
TGTGCTAGTGGGTGGGGGGTGTCCTACAATGAGCAGTTCTTC
>NA|TRBJ2-7|TRBV5-3|NA
CARSLEFGGISYEQYF
TGTGCCAGAAGCTTAGAGTTCGGCGGAATTTCCTACGAGCAGTACTTC
>NA|TRBJ2-7|TRBV27|TRBD2
CATKVRGLSSEQYF
TGTGCCACCAAGGTACGGGGACTATCCTCCGAGCAGTACTTC
>NA|TRBJ1-4|TRBV4-3|NA
CASSQAGTGLSSEKLFF
TGCGCCAGCAGCCAAGCAGGAACAGGGTTAAGTTCCGAAAAACTGTTTTTT